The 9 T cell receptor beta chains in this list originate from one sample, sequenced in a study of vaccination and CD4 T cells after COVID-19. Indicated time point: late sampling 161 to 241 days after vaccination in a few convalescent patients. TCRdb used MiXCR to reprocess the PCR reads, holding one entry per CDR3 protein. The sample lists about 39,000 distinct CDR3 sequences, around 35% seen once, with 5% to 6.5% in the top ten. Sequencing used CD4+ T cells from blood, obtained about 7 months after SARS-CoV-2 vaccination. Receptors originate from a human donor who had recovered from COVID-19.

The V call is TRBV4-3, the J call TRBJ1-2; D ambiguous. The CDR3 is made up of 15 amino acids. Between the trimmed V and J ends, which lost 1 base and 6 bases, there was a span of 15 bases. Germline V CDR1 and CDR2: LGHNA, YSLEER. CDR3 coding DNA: TGCGCCAGCAGCCAAGGCGGGGAAGGTTATCATGGCTACACCTTC. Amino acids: CASSQGGEGYHGYTF.

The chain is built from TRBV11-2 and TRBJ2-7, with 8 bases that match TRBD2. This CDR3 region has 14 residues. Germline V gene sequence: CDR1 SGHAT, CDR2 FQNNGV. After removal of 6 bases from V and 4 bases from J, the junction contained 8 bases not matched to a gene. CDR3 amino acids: CASRRAGASYEQYF. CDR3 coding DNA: TGTGCCAGCAGAAGAGCGGGAGCGTCATACGAGCAGTACTTC.

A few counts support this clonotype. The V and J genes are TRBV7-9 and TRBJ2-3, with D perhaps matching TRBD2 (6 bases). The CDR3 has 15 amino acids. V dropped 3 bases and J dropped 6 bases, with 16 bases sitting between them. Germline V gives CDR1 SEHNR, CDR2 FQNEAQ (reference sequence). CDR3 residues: CASSFRPDRGDTQYF. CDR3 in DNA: TGTGCCAGCAGCTTTCGACCCGACCGGGGGGATACGCAGTATTTT. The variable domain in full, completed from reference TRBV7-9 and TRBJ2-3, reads DTGVSQNPRHKITKRGQNVTFRCDPISEHNRLYWYRQTLGQGPEFLTYFQNEAQLEKSRLLSDRFSAERPKGSFSTLEIQRTEQGDSAMYLCASSFRPDRGDTQYFGPGTRLTVL.

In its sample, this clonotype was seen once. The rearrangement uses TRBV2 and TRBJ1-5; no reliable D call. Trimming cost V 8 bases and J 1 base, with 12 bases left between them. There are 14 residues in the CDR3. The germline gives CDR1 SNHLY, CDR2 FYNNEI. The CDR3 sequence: CASAFTQSNQPQHF. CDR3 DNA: TGTGCCAGCGCATTTACCCAGAGCAATCAGCCCCAGCATTTT.

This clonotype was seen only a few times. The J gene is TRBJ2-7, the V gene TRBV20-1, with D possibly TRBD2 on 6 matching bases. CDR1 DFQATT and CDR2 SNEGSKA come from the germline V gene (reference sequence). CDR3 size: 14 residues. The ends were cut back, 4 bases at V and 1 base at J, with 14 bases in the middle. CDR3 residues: CSATEEGWSYEQYF. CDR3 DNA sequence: TGCAGTGCTACCGAGGAGGGCTGGTCCTACGAGCAGTACTTC.

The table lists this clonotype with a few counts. CDR3 region: CSASTGDTGELFF. Written as DNA, the CDR3 is TGCAGTGCTAGTACGGGAGACACCGGGGAGCTGTTTTTT. The genes are TRBV20-1 and TRBJ2-2; weak D call: TRBD2 (6 bases). Germline CDR1 is DFQATT and CDR2 is SNEGSKA (reference sequence). The ends were cut back, 3 bases at V and 3 bases at J, with 8 bases in the middle. The CDR3 has 13 residues.

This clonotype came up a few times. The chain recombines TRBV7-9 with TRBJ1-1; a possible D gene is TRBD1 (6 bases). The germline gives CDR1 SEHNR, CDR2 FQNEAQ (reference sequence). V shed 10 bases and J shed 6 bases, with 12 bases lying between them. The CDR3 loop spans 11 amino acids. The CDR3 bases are TGTGCCACCGACAGGCGGGCTGAAGCTTTCTTT. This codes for CATDRRAEAFF.

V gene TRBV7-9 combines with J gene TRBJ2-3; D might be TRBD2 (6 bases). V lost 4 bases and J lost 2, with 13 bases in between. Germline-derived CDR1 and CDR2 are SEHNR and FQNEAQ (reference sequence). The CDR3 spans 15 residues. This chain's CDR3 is CASSSGLADTDTQYF. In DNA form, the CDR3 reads TGTGCCAGCAGCTCGGGACTGGCGGACACAGATACGCAGTATTTT.

This CDR3 is CASSAGERPYEQYF. The CDR3 nucleotides are TGCGCCAGCAGCGCGGGGGAGCGGCCCTACGAGCAGTACTTC. The chain recombines TRBV10-1 with TRBJ2-7; 7 bases agree with TRBD2. The CDR3 consists of 14 residues. V shed 6 bases and J 2 bases; nucleotides not matched to a gene: 7. Germline CDR1 and CDR2: WNHNN and SYGVQD (reference sequence).